This entry describes one T cell receptor (beta chain). Its antigen is still unknown. The sample originates from a study of OX40 agonist ivuxolimab in advanced cancers. Study-level findings and limits: The average count of expanded clones was higher among CD8+ T cells than among CD4+.

This table comes from immunoSEQ multiplex PCR, and its TCRdb copy is limited to in-frame clones, with some not included. The sample has 20,000 to 25,000 clones, 75% to 85% seen once; the top ten hold more than 25%. The germline gives CDR1 MDHEN, CDR2 SYDVKM. The junction had 7 bases not matched to a gene; V was cut back by 6 bases and J by 7 bases. The CDR3 consists of 16 residues. The V call is TRBV28, the J call TRBJ2-2, with 14 bases aligning to TRBD2. The TCR sequence derives from an adult with an advanced solid tumor such as melanoma, head and neck, liver or kidney cancer. The sample here was CD4+ or CD8+ T cells sorted from blood, taken in a trial of the OX40 agonist ivuxolimab. CDR3 sequence: CASRTGLAGVGGELFF. The CDR3 bases are TGTGCCAGCAGAACGGGACTAGCGGGAGTCGGCGGGGAGCTGTTTTTT.